The clone carrying this TCR beta chain has a count of ten or more. Its specificity is unknown. Between the trimmed V and J ends, which lost 0 bases and 8 bases, there was a span of 17 bases. The V gene's germline CDR1 is SGHRS and CDR2 YFSETQ. The CDR3 contains 15 residues. Template material for amplifying TCR beta CDR3 regions consisted of RNA transcripts. Initially, a first-round RT-PCR of the TCR CDR3 employed the HTBI primer set. TCRdb analysed the multiplex PCR reads with MiXCR anew, one entry per CDR3 protein. The data contain hundreds of thousands of distinct CDR3 sequences, about 45% of them seen just once; the ten biggest clones take up less than 9%. This entry is derived from a study of T cells in Graves' hyperthyroidism and ophthalmopathy. Study observations and caveats: A 13 V-J model separated ophthalmopathy from stable hyperthyroidism. Prediction of ophthalmopathy progression came a median 6.5 months pre-onset.

The study left out patients who had uncontrolled infection, other autoimmune disease, pregnancy or lactation. Together with thyroid ultrasound, orbital computed tomography, serum thyroxine and TRAb, clinical symptoms were used for diagnoses. The sequencing sample was made of peripheral blood or thyroid tissue (not recorded which). The J gene is TRBJ1-2, the V gene TRBV5-1; possibly TRBD1 for D (5 bases). This clonotype originated in an adult man with Graves' disease, either hyperthyroidism or ophthalmopathy (not recorded which). CDR3 sequence: CASSLEGGAHFGYTF. CDR3 DNA sequence: TGCGCCAGCAGCTTGGAAGGAGGGGCCCACTTCGGCTACACCTTC.